One sample yielded the 23 T cell receptor beta chains listed below, sequenced in a study of blood T cell repertoires in COVID-19. Sequencing was performed with immunoSEQ multiplex PCR; in TCRdb, only in-frame clones are kept and a portion is missing. Of approximately 280,000 clones in the sample, 75% to 85% were seen once. What was sequenced was peripheral blood. The receptor source for this set is a man aged 45 to 65 with active or convalescent COVID-19.

J is TRBJ2-7 and V is TRBV2; TRBD2 matches at 13 bases. The CDR3 totals 16 residues. Germline CDR1 and CDR2: SNHLY and FYNNEI. Losses at the gene ends were 6 bases for V and 5 bases for J; bases not matched to a gene: 10. The CDR3 region is CASSHRRGLAGDEQYF. In DNA form, the CDR3 reads TGTGCCAGCAGCCACCGTAGAGGACTAGCGGGAGACGAGCAGTACTTC. The full variable domain, with the rest looked up from reference TRBV2 and TRBJ2-7, is EPEVTQTPSHQVTQMGQEVILRCVPISNHLYFYWYRQILGQKVEFLVSFYNNEISEKSEIFDDQFSVERPDGSNFTLKIRSTKLEDSAMYFCASSHRRGLAGDEQYFGPGTRLTVT.

V is TRBV18 and J is TRBJ2-7; tentatively, D is TRBD1 (5 bases). CDR1 KGHSH and CDR2 LQKENI come from the germline V gene. Trimming stripped 6 bases from V and 0 bases from J, with 6 bases between. The CDR3 totals 12 residues. CDR3 loop: CASSDSSYEQYF. Here the CDR3 DNA reads TGTGCCAGCTCTGACAGCTCCTACGAGCAGTACTTC. The full variable domain, with the rest looked up from reference TRBV18 and TRBJ2-7, is NAGVMQNPRHLVRRRGQEARLRCSPMKGHSHVYWYRQLPEEGLKFMVYLQKENIIDESGMPKERFSAEFPKEGPSILRIQQVVRGDSAAYFCASSDSSYEQYFGPGTRLTVT.

The V call is TRBV30, the J call TRBJ1-2; D not resolved. V was trimmed by 5 bases and J by 7 bases, leaving 17 bases between them. The CDR3 covers 13 residues. Per germline, CDR1 GTSNPN and CDR2 SVGIG (reference sequence). The CDR3 sequence is CAWQPEGGSGYTF. CDR3 DNA sequence: TGTGCCTGGCAACCGGAGGGTGGTAGTGGCTACACCTTC.

The chain combines TRBV7-9 with TRBJ2-2; 11 bases agree with TRBD1. Germline loops: CDR1 SEHNR, CDR2 FQNEAQ (reference sequence). J was trimmed by 7 bases and V by 5 bases; bases with no gene match: 3. The CDR3 contains 14 residues. The CDR3 region is CASSPGTGGGELFF. DNA for the CDR3: TGTGCCAGCAGCCCCGGGACAGGGGGCGGGGAGCTGTTTTTT.

This clone was observed once. The chain combines TRBV7-2 with TRBJ1-1; D unclear. This CDR3 region has 13 residues. Germline V gene sequence: CDR1 SGHTA, CDR2 FQGNSA. The V and J ends lost 1 base and 11 bases respectively, with 14 bases between them. CDR3 protein: CASSLDTEFYAFF. For the CDR3, the DNA is TGTGCCAGCAGCTTAGATACAGAGTTTTACGCTTTCTTT.

This chain links TRBV18 with TRBJ2-1, with TRBD1 identical over 9 bases. Looked up from germline, CDR1 is KGHSH and CDR2 is LQKENI. The CDR3 consists of 15 residues. Germline trimming cut 4 bases from V and 5 bases from J; bases unmatched to any gene: 6. The CDR3 reads CASSQGQGDNNEQFF. As DNA, the CDR3 is TGTGCCAGCTCACAGGGACAGGGAGACAACAATGAGCAGTTCTTC.

The V gene is TRBV6-5, the J gene TRBJ1-4; 7 nucleotides match TRBD1. Per the germline V gene, CDR1 is MNHEY and CDR2 is SVGAGI. V shed 8 bases and J 8 bases; nucleotides not matched to a gene: 11. The CDR3 contains 14 residues. The CDR3 is CASFMTGPGEKLFF. Here the CDR3 DNA reads TGTGCCAGCTTTATGACAGGGCCGGGGGAAAAACTGTTTTTT.

This clone occurred once. The rearrangement joins TRBV28 to TRBJ1-2; no clear D. The germline V gene encodes CDR1 MDHEN and CDR2 SYDVKM. The CDR3 is made up of 14 amino acids. The V gene lost 5 bases and the J gene lost 4 bases, with 14 bases spanning the gap. Written as DNA, the CDR3 is TGTGCCAGCAGTCCCCCCGAGGGTATCTATGGCTACACCTTC. This gives the protein CASSPPEGIYGYTF.

V and J are TRBV6-5 and TRBJ2-1; 7 nucleotides align to TRBD2. The CDR3 consists of 12 residues. The V gene's germline CDR1 is MNHEY and CDR2 SVGAGI. After removal of 8 bases from V and 3 bases from J, the junction contained 1 base not matched to a gene. CDR3 sequence reads: CASGRDYNEQFF. Here the CDR3 DNA reads TGTGCCAGCGGGAGGGACTACAATGAGCAGTTCTTC.

The chain employs TRBV30 and TRBJ1-1; D is unresolved. The germline gives CDR1 GTSNPN, CDR2 SVGIG (reference sequence). V lost 7 bases to trimming and J lost 4 bases, with 16 bases between them. This CDR3 has 13 amino acids. DNA for the CDR3: TGTGCCTTCCAGAGCGCCCCGGGCACTGAAGCTTTCTTT. Residues: CAFQSAPGTEAFF. Together with reference TRBV30 and TRBJ1-1, the CDR3 gives the full variable domain: SQTIHQWPATLVQPVGSPLSLECTVEGTSNPNLYWYRQAAGRGLQLLFYSVGIGQISSEVPQNLSASRPQDRQFILSSKKLLLSDSGFYLCAFQSAPGTEAFFGQGTRLTVV.

The rearrangement joins TRBV6-5 to TRBJ1-5, with 7 bases matching TRBD1. The V segment lost 6 bases and the J segment 4 bases; nucleotides outside the gene matches: 6. There are 14 residues in the CDR3. CDR1 and CDR2 from the germline V gene are MNHEY and SVGAGI. CDR3: CASRNTGENQPQHF. The CDR3 DNA sequence: TGTGCCAGCAGGAACACAGGGGAAAATCAGCCCCAGCATTTT.

This rearrangement joins TRBV28 to TRBJ1-1, with 8 bases aligning to TRBD1. With V trimmed by 6 bases and J by 9 bases, 6 bases remained unmatched. The CDR3 is made up of 12 amino acids. The germline V gene encodes CDR1 MDHEN and CDR2 SYDVKM. The CDR3 region is CASRGDRPKAFF. The CDR3 DNA reads TGTGCCAGCAGGGGGGACAGGCCAAAAGCTTTCTTT.

This chain links TRBV5-1 with TRBJ2-3; D is undetermined. CDR1 and CDR2 (germline): SGHRS, YFSETQ. V gave up 0 bases and J gave up 6 bases, with 14 bases separating them. The CDR3 is 15 amino acids. DNA of the CDR3: TGCGCCAGCAGCTTGGAAGCTAGAGTGGTCGATACGCAGTATTTT. This gives the protein CASSLEARVVDTQYF.

The rearrangement joins TRBV29-1 to TRBJ1-4; D call uncertain. This CDR3 is 11 amino acids long. V lost 6 bases and J lost 6, with 8 bases in between. Per the germline V gene, CDR1 is SQVTM and CDR2 is ANQGSEA. For the CDR3, the DNA is TGCAGCGTAGCCACGGATGAAAAACTGTTTTTT. Translation: CSVATDEKLFF.

The genes are TRBV29-1 and TRBJ1-2; 12 positions agree with TRBD1. Germline-derived CDR1 and CDR2 are SQVTM and ANQGSEA. This CDR3 contains 14 residues. Trimming took 3 bases from V and 6 from J; bases not matched to a gene: 5. CDR3 DNA sequence: TGCAGCGTTGACGGGACAGGGGGCAGCAATGGCTACACCTTC. This sequence encodes CSVDGTGGSNGYTF.

The chain carries TRBV7-9 and TRBJ1-1, with a tentative D call TRBD1 (5 bases). The CDR3 runs 13 residues. The germline V gene encodes CDR1 SEHNR and CDR2 FQNEAQ (reference sequence). V was trimmed by 3 bases and J by 5 bases, leaving 10 bases between them. The CDR3 DNA follows: TGTGCCAGCAGCTTCCAGCAGGGAACTGAAGCTTTCTTT. Encoded protein: CASSFQQGTEAFF. The full variable domain, completed using reference TRBV7-9 and TRBJ1-1, is DTGVSQNPRHKITKRGQNVTFRCDPISEHNRLYWYRQTLGQGPEFLTYFQNEAQLEKSRLLSDRFSAERPKGSFSTLEIQRTEQGDSAMYLCASSFQQGTEAFFGQGTRLTVV.

The chain recombines TRBV2 with TRBJ1-5; 7 nucleotides agree with TRBD1. In germline, CDR1 is SNHLY, CDR2 FYNNEI. V was clipped by 6 bases and J by 3 bases; unmatched bases: 8. The CDR3 length is 15 residues. The CDR3 DNA sequence: TGTGCCAGCAGAGAGGGACAGTCTAACAATCAGCCCCAGCATTTT. It is translated as CASREGQSNNQPQHF. The full variable domain, completed using reference TRBV2 and TRBJ1-5, is EPEVTQTPSHQVTQMGQEVILRCVPISNHLYFYWYRQILGQKVEFLVSFYNNEISEKSEIFDDQFSVERPDGSNFTLKIRSTKLEDSAMYFCASREGQSNNQPQHFGDGTRLSIL.

The rearrangement links TRBV20-1 to TRBJ2-7; D remains ambiguous. Between the trimmed V and J ends, which lost 5 bases and 3 bases, there was a span of 8 bases. The CDR3 runs 11 residues. Germline CDR1 DFQATT, CDR2 SNEGSKA (reference sequence). CDR3 DNA sequence: TGCAGTGCTGACTCTGGCTACGAGCAGTACTTC. This gives the protein CSADSGYEQYF.

This clone was counted once. V is TRBV7-3 and J is TRBJ2-5; the match to TRBD2 covers 10 bases. Unmatched junction bases numbered 10, after V lost 4 bases and J lost 5 bases. The CDR3 has 16 amino acids. In germline, CDR1 is SGHTA, CDR2 FQGTGA. The CDR3 is CASSSPSSGRRETQYF. CDR3 nucleotides: TGTGCCAGCAGCTCACCATCTAGCGGGAGAAGGGAGACCCAGTACTTC.

The V call is TRBV5-1, the J call TRBJ2-5, with TRBD2 matching 8 bases. V gave up 4 bases and J gave up 5 bases; unmatched junction bases: 10. CDR3 length: 15 amino acids. CDR1 is SGHRS, CDR2 YFSETQ, per germline. For the CDR3, the DNA is TGCGCCAGCAGCCTTATGAGCGGGGGCGGGGAGACCCAGTACTTC. It encodes CASSLMSGGGETQYF.

This rearrangement joins TRBV16 to TRBJ1-5; tentative D call: TRBD1 (5 bases). The CDR3 consists of 16 residues. Germline values: CDR1 KGHSY, CDR2 FQNENV. The germline V and J ends were trimmed by 2 bases and 1 base, with 12 bases remaining between them. CDR3 in amino acids: CASSQTGQGSNQPQHF. CDR3 in DNA: TGTGCCAGCAGCCAAACAGGACAAGGGAGCAATCAGCCCCAGCATTTT.

V and J are TRBV4-3 and TRBJ2-5, with 7 bases matching TRBD1. Germline lookup yields CDR1 LGHNA and CDR2 YSLEER. V gave up 1 base and J gave up 5 bases; unmatched junction bases: 10. The CDR3 is made up of 16 amino acids. The CDR3 coding sequence is TGCGCCAGCAGCCAAGCCGTCACAGGGGCCGGGGAGACCCAGTACTTC. Amino acid sequence: CASSQAVTGAGETQYF.

CDR3 DNA: TGTGCCAGCAGTGTAAACAGTTACTCCTACGAGCAGTACTTC. It yields the protein CASSVNSYSYEQYF. The rearrangement links TRBV2 to TRBJ2-7; D unclear. CDR3 length equals 14 residues. Germline values: CDR1 SNHLY, CDR2 FYNNEI. The V and J ends lost 4 bases and 0 bases respectively, with 10 bases between them.